What follows are 8 T cell receptor beta chains derived from one specimen sequenced in a study of post-analysis software for immune sequencing data. General study points: Patients used about 5 TRBV segments, including TRBV5-6, TRBV5-1 and TRBV20-1, more often than controls.

No cognate antigen is known for these TCRs. Built from TCR beta cDNA, the libraries had unique molecular identifiers in them. TCRdb re-analysed the PCR reads in MiXCR, keeping a single row per CDR3 protein. Altogether approximately 730,000 distinct CDR3 sequences are present, 25% to 30% being singletons, with the ten largest covering under 0.7%. What was sequenced was blood. The receptors here all came from a girl aged 5-17 years with multiple sclerosis.

V and J are TRBV7-2 and TRBJ2-5; 7 bases fit TRBD1. The CDR3 sequence is 14 residues long. J lost 2 bases, V lost 4 bases, and 4 bases had no gene match. Per germline, CDR1 SGHTA and CDR2 FQGNSA. CDR3 in DNA: TGTACCAGCAGCTACGGGACAGTACAAGAGACCCAGTACTTC. Translating gives CTSSYGTVQETQYF.

The chain is built from TRBV18 and TRBJ2-1, with TRBD2 identical over 7 bases. The CDR3 is 16 amino acids. Germline lookup yields CDR1 KGHSH and CDR2 LQKENI. V dropped 0 bases and J dropped 4; count of bases not matched to a gene: 6. CDR3: CASSPPASGAYNEQFF. The CDR3 DNA follows: TGTGCCAGCTCACCACCGGCTAGCGGAGCATACAATGAGCAGTTCTTC.

V is TRBV4-2 and J is TRBJ1-2; 7 nucleotides align to TRBD1. In germline, CDR1 is LGHNA, CDR2 YNFKEQ. After removal of 3 bases from V and 2 bases from J, the junction contained 9 bases not matched to a gene. This CDR3 has 16 amino acids. CDR3 residues: CASSHSTGQKNYGYTF. CDR3 bases: TGTGCCAGCAGCCATAGCACGGGACAGAAAAACTATGGCTACACCTTC.

This clonotype showed up just a few times. The V gene is TRBV20-1, the J gene TRBJ2-1; a weak D match, TRBD1 (6 bases). Trimming shortened V by 5 bases and J by 6 bases, and 20 bases separated the two germline ends. CDR3 length: 15 amino acids. Germline CDR1 and CDR2: DFQATT and SNEGSKA (reference sequence). The CDR3 sequence is CSAGGLRGNPNEQFF. The CDR3 DNA follows: TGCAGTGCTGGGGGCCTTAGAGGAAATCCCAATGAGCAGTTCTTC.

This clonotype was found a few times. V gene TRBV20-1 combines with J gene TRBJ2-7; 13 nucleotides match TRBD2. With 0 bases clipped from V and 2 bases from J, the junction kept 4 bases outside the gene matches. This CDR3 is built from 16 residues. Per the germline V gene, CDR1 is DFQATT and CDR2 is SNEGSKA (reference sequence). This CDR3 reads CSARDLGLAGAYEQYF. In DNA, the CDR3 is TGCAGTGCTAGAGACTTAGGACTAGCGGGAGCCTACGAGCAGTACTTC.

This CDR3 is CASSFPRQGGETQYF. The DNA of the CDR3 is TGTGCCAGCAGCTTCCCCAGACAGGGTGGGGAGACCCAGTACTTC. The V call is TRBV7-2, the J call TRBJ2-5; 7 bases match TRBD1. Trimming removed 3 bases from V and 5 bases from J; junction bases left unmatched: 9. CDR1 and CDR2 from the germline V gene are SGHTA and FQGNSA. CDR3 length: 15 residues.

J is TRBJ1-5 and V is TRBV20-1, with 7 nucleotides matching TRBD1. After removal of 2 bases from V and 5 bases from J, the junction contained 12 bases not matched to a gene. Germline V lookup: CDR1 DFQATT, CDR2 SNEGSKA (reference sequence). This CDR3 has 16 amino acids. The CDR3 DNA sequence: TGCAGTGCTAGAAAGTTTGAGCAGGGGGGTTATCAGCCCCAGCATTTT. This encodes CSARKFEQGGYQPQHF.

This clonotype has just a few counts. The chain employs TRBV4-3 and TRBJ1-2, with 9 bases fitting TRBD1. Per the germline V gene, CDR1 is LGHNA and CDR2 is YSLEER. This CDR3 comprises 16 residues. With V trimmed by 0 bases and J by 3 bases, 5 bases remained unmatched. CDR3 residues: CASSQEGGTGYYGYTF. As DNA, the CDR3 is TGCGCCAGCAGCCAAGAGGGCGGGACAGGGTACTATGGCTACACCTTC.